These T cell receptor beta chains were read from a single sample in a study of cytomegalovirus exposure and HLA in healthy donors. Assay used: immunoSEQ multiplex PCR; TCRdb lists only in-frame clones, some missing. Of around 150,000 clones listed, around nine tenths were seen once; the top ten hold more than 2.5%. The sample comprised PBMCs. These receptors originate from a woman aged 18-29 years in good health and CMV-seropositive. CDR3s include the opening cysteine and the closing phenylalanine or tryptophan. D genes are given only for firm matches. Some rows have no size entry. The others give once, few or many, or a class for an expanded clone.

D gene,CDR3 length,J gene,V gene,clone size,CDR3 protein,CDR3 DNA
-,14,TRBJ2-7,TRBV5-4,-,CASSNRGGHMEQYF,TGTGCCAGCAGCAACAGGGGGGGGCATATGGAGCAGTACTTC
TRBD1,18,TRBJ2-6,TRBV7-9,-,CASSLTGFGTVGANVLTF,TGTGCCAGCAGCCTAACTGGCTTTGGGACAGTCGGGGCCAACGTCCTGACTTTC
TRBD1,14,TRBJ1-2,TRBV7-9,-,CASSLAIRGRGYTF,TGTGCCAGCAGCTTAGCGATCAGGGGGCGAGGCTACACCTTC
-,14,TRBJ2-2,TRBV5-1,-,CASSLRLVTGELFF,TGCGCCAGCAGCTTGAGACTAGTTACCGGGGAGCTGTTTTTT
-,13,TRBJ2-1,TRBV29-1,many,CSVGRQSYNEQFF,TGCAGCGTTGGGAGACAGTCCTACAATGAGCAGTTCTTC
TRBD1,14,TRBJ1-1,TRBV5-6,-,CASSLADRGLSAFF,TGTGCCAGCAGCTTGGCGGACAGGGGGCTGTCAGCTTTCTTT
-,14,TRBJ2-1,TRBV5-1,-,CASRDTWRGNEQFF,TGCGCCAGCAGGGATACGTGGCGAGGCAATGAGCAGTTCTTC
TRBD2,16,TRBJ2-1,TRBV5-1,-,CASSLTSGRGISKQFF,TGCGCCAGCAGTCTCACTAGCGGGAGAGGGATCAGCAAACAGTTCTTC
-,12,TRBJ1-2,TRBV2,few,CASSGDIYGYTF,TGTGCCAGCAGTGGAGACATCTATGGCTACACCTTC
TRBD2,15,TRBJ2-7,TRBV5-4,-,CASSSGSSGRYEQYF,TGTGCCAGCAGCTCCGGCTCTAGCGGGAGGTACGAGCAGTACTTC